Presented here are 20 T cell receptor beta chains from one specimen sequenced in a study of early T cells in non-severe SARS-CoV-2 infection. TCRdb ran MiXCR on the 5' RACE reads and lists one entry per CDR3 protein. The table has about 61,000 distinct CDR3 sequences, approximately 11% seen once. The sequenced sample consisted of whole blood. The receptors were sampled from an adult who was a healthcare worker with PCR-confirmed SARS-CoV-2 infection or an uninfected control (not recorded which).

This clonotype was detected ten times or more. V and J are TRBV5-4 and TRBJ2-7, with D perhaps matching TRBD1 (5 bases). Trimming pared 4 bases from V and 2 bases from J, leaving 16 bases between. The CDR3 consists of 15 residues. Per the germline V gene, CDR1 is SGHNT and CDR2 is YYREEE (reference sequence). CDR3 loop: CASSKTMDNTYEQYF. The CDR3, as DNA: TGTGCCAGCAGCAAAACGATGGACAACACCTACGAGCAGTACTTC. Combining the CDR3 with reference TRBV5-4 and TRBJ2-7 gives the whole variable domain ETGVTQSPTHLIKTRGQQVTLRCSSQSGHNTVSWYQQALGQGPQFIFQYYREEENGRGNFPPRFSGLQFPNYSSELNVNALELDDSALYLCASSKTMDNTYEQYFGPGTRLTVT.

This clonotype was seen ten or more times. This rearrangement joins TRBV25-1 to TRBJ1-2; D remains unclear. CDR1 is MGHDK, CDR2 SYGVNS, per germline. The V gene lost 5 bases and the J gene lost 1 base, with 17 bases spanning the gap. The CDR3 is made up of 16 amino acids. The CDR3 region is CASSPGPGRYNYGYTF. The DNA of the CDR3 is TGTGCCAGCAGTCCTGGCCCTGGACGGTATAACTATGGCTACACCTTC.

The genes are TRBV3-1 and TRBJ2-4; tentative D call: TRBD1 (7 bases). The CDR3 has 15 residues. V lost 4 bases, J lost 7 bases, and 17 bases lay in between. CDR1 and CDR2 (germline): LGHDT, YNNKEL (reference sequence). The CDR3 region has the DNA TGTGCCAGCAGCCCGCAAGGGGGCCGGGGGAACATTCAGTACTTC. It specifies CASSPQGGRGNIQYF.

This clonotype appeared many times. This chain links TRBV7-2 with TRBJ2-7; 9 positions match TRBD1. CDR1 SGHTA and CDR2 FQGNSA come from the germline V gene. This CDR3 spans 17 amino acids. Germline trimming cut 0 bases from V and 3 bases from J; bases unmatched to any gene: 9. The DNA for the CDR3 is TGTGCCAGCAGCTTAGCGGAAGGACAGGGGAAATACTACGAGCAGTACTTC. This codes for CASSLAEGQGKYYEQYF.

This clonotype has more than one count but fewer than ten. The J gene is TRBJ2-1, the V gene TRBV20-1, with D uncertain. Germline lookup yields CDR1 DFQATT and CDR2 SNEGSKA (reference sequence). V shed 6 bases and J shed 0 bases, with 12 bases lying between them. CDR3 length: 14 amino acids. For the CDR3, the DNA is TGCAGTGCAGCCCAATCCCGCTCCTACAATGAGCAGTTCTTC. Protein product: CSAAQSRSYNEQFF.

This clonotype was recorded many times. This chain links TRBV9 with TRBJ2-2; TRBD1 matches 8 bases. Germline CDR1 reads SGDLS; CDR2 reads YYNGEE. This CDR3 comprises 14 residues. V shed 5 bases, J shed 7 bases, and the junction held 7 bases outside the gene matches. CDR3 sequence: CASSAQGVGGELFF. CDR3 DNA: TGTGCCAGCAGTGCACAGGGGGTCGGCGGGGAGCTGTTTTTT.

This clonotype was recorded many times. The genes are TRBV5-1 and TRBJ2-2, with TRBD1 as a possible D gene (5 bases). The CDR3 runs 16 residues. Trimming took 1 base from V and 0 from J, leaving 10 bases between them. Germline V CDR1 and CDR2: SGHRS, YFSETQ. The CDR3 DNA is TGCGCCAGCAGCTTGAGAAGGGGATCGAACACCGGGGAGCTGTTTTTT. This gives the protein CASSLRRGSNTGELFF.

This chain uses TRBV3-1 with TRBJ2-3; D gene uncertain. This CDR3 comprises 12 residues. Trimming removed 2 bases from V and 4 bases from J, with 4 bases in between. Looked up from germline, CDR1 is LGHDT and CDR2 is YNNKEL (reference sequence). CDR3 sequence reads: CASSQTSDTQYF. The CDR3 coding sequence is TGTGCCAGCAGCCAAACTTCAGATACGCAGTATTTT.

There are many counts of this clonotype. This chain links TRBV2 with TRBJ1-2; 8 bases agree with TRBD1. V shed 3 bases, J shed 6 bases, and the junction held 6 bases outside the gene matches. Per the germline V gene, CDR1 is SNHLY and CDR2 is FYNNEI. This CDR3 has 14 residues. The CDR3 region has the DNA TGTGCCAGCAGTGATCCGGACAGGGAACATGGCTACACCTTC. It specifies CASSDPDREHGYTF. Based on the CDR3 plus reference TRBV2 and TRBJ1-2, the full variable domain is EPEVTQTPSHQVTQMGQEVILRCVPISNHLYFYWYRQILGQKVEFLVSFYNNEISEKSEIFDDQFSVERPDGSNFTLKIRSTKLEDSAMYFCASSDPDREHGYTFGSGTRLTVV.

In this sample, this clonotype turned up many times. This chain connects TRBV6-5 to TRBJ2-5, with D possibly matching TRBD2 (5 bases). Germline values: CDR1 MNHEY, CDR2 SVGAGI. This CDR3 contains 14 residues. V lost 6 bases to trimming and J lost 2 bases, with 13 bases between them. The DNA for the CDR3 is TGTGCCAGCAGACCAGGACTTTCTCAAGAGACCCAGTACTTC. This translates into CASRPGLSQETQYF.

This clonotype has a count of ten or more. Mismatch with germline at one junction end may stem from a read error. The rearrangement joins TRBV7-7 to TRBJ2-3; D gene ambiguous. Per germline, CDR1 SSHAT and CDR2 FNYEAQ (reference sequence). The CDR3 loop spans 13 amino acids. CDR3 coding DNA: TGTGCTAGCAGTCAAGCCCGGACAGATACGCAGTATTTT. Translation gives CASSQARTDTQYF.

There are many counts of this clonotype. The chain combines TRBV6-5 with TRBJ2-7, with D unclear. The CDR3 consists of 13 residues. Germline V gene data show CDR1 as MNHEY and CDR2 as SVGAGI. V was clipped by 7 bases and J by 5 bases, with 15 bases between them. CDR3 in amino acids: CASIQIGIHEQYF. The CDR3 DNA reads TGTGCCAGCATTCAGATAGGGATTCACGAGCAGTACTTC.

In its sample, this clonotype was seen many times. DNA for the CDR3: TGCAGCGTTGCTGAAAGATTAGGCAGGGCGAGCTATGGCTACACCTTC. Translating it yields CSVAERLGRASYGYTF. V and J are TRBV29-1 and TRBJ1-2; D is possibly TRBD1 (5 bases). This CDR3 is built from 16 residues. Trimming took off 4 bases at V and 4 bases at J, with 22 bases between the two ends. Germline loops: CDR1 SQVTM, CDR2 ANQGSEA.

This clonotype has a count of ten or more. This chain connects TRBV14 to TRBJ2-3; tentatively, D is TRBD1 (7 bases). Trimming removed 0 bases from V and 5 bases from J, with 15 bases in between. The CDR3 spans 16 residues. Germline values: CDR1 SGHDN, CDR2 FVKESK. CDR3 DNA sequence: TGTGCCAGCAGCCAAGATAGGAGGGGGCCAGGAGATACGCAGTATTTT. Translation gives CASSQDRRGPGDTQYF. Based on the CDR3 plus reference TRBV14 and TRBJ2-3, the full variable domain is EAGVTQFPSHSVIEKGQTVTLRCDPISGHDNLYWYRRVMGKEIKFLLHFVKESKQDESGMPNNRFLAERTGGTYSTLKVQPAELEDSGVYFCASSQDRRGPGDTQYFGPGTRLTVL.

The CDR3 region has the DNA TGTGCCACCAGTGTCGGGCCGTCCCCGGATACGCAGTATTTT. Encoded protein: CATSVGPSPDTQYF. The chain combines TRBV24-1 with TRBJ2-3; no reliable D call. The germline gives CDR1 KGHDR, CDR2 SFDVKD. The germline V and J ends were trimmed by 5 bases and 6 bases, with 14 bases remaining between them. CDR3 length equals 14 residues.

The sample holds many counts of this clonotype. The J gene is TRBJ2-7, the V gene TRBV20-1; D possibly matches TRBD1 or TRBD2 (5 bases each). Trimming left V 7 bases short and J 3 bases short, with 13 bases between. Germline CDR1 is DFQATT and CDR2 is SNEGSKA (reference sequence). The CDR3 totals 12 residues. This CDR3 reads CSVPGDRYEQYF. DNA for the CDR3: TGCAGTGTGCCCGGGGACCGCTACGAGCAGTACTTC.

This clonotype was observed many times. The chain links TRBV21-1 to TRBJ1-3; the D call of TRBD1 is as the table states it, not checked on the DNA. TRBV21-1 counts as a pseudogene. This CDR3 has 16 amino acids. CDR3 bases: TGTGCCAGCAGCAAAGGAAAGGTGACAGGGCCCGACTCGATATATTTT. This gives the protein CASSKGKVTGPDSIYF.

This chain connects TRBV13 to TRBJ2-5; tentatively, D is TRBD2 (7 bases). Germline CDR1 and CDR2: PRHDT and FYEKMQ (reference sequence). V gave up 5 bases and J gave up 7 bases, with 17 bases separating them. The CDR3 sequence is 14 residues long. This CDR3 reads CASSTPGGLGTQYF. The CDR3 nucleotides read TGTGCCAGCAGCACCCCGGGGGGCCTCGGGACCCAGTACTTC.

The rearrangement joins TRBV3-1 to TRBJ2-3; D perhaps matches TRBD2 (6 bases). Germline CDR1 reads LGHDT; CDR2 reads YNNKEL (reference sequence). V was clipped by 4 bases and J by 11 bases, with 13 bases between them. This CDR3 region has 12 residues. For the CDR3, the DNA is TGTGCCAGCAGCCCCCTTGCCGGGGGGCAGTATTTT. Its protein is CASSPLAGGQYF.

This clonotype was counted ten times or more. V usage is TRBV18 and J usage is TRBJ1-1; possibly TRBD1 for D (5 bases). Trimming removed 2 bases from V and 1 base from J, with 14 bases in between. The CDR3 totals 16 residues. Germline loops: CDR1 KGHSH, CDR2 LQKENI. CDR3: CASSPRPGRTNTEAFF. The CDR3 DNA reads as TGTGCCAGCTCACCAAGGCCGGGACGGACGAACACTGAAGCTTTCTTT.